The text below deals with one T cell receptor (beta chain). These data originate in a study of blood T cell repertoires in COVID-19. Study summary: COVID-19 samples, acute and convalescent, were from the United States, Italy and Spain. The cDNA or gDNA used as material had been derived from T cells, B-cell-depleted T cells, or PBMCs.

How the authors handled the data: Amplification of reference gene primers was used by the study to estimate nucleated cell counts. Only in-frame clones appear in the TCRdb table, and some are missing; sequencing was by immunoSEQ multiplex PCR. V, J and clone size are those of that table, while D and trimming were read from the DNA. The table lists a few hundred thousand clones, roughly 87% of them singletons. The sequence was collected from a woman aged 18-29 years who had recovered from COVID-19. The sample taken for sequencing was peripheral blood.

The CDR3 here is CASSQVYGGNSPLHF. The DNA of the CDR3 is TGCGCCAGCAGCCAAGTATACGGGGGGAATTCACCCCTCCACTTT. The genes are TRBV4-1 and TRBJ1-6; possible D gene TRBD1, 5 bases. The CDR3 is 15 amino acids. The ends were cut back, 1 base at V and 7 bases at J, with 11 bases in the middle. CDR1 and CDR2 from the germline V gene are MGHRA and YSYEKL.